This record concerns one TCR beta chain sequence. Its antigen is still unknown. The CDR3 covers 14 residues. V was pared by 8 bases and J by 0 bases, with 11 bases between. Germline V gene sequence: CDR1 SNHLY, CDR2 FYNNEI. The sample comes from a study of T-cell reconstitution after alpha-beta-depleted transplantation in children. TCRbeta library preparation incorporated unique molecular identifiers. From the PCR reads, TCRdb called clonotypes with MiXCR, one entry per CDR3 protein. The table shows some 440,000 distinct CDR3 sequences, with 16% occurring only once. Study-wide findings and caveats: Roughly two months post-transplant, alpha-beta T cells reportedly originated from several hundred graft clones that had expanded. Surviving recipient T cells and thymic progenitors underlay high day-60 TCRbeta diversity in some patients. Among T cells one year after transplant, newly produced cells accounted for most counts and diversity.

The sequence was collected from a boy younger than two who had a stem cell transplant for Wiskott-Aldrich syndrome, so the T cells may come from the graft donor. This material consisted of PBMCs, mostly from graft donor cells, taken 360 days after TCRalphabeta/CD19-depleted stem cell transplant. J is TRBJ2-1 and V is TRBV2, with D possibly being TRBD2 (5 bases). The CDR3 nucleotides are TGTGCCAGCGGCCGGAGGAGCTCCTACAATGAGCAGTTCTTC. It translates to CASGRRSSYNEQFF.